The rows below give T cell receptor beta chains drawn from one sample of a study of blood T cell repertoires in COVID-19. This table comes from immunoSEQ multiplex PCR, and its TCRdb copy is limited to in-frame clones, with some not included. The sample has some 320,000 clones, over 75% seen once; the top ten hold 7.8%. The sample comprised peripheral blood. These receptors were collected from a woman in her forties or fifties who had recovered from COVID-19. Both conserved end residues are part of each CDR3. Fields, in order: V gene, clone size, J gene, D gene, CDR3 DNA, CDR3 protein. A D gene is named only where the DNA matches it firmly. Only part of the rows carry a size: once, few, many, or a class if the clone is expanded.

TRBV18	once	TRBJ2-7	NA	TGTGCCAGCTCACTGGGCCTAGGGGAAACCTACGAGCAGTACTTC	CASSLGLGETYEQYF
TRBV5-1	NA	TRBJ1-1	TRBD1	TGCGCCAGCAGCTCGGGACAGGGTAACACTGAAGCTTTCTTT	CASSSGQGNTEAFF
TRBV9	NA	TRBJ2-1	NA	TGTGCCAGCAGCGTAGCTGGGGGCCAATCCTACAATGAGCAGTTCTTC	CASSVAGGQSYNEQFF
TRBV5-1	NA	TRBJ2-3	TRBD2	TGCGCCAGCAGCCTGGCCCCTAGCGGGGGGGACTCTAGTCATACGCAGTATTTT	CASSLAPSGGDSSHTQYF
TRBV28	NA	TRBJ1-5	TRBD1	TGTGCCAGCAGGAGTCAGGGGGTCGTGCAGCCCCAGCATTTT	CASRSQGVVQPQHF
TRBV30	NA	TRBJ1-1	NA	TGTGCCTGGAGTTTTGGTGGGTACAGGAACACTGAAGCTTTCTTT	CAWSFGGYRNTEAFF
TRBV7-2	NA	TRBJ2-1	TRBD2	TGTGCCAGCAGCTTCGGGGGGGCAAAGGAGCAGTTCTTC	CASSFGGAKEQFF
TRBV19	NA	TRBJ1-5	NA	TGTGCCAGTAGTATTTCGTTCGGGCCCCAGCATTTT	CASSISFGPQHF
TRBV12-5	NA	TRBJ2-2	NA	TGTGCTAGTGGTTTGGGGGGGACTTACACCGGGGAGCTGTTTTTT	CASGLGGTYTGELFF
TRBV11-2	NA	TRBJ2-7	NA	TGTGCCAGCAGCTTAAACCGGGAAGGTGAGCAGTACTTC	CASSLNREGEQYF
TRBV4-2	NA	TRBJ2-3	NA	TGTGCCAGCAGCCAAGATCTTGGCACAGATACGCAGTATTTT	CASSQDLGTDTQYF
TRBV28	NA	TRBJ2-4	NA	TGTGCCAGCAGTCGCACAGGGCTACGTTTGCGGGTAGCCAAAAACATTCAGTACTTC	CASSRTGLRLRVAKNIQYF
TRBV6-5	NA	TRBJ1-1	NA	TGTGCCAGCAGGCGGGCCACTGAAGCTTTCTTT	CASRRATEAFF
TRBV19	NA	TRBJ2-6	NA	TGTGCCAGTAATCCCACAGGGGGGGGCTCTGGGGCCAACGTCCTGACTTTC	CASNPTGGGSGANVLTF
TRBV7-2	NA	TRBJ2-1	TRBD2	TGTGCCAGCAGCTTAGCGGCGGGAGGGCTGTACAATGAGCAGTTCTTC	CASSLAAGGLYNEQFF
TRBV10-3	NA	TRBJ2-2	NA	TGTGCCATCACCGGGACTGAGGACGGGGAGCTGTTTTTT	CAITGTEDGELFF
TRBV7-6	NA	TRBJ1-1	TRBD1	TGTGCCAGCAGCTTAGAAGGTTCAGGGGGACCTGAAGCTTTCTTT	CASSLEGSGGPEAFF
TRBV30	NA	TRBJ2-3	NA	TGTGCCAGCGACACAGGGACGATACTTGATACGCAGTATTTT	CASDTGTILDTQYF
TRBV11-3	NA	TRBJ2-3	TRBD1	TGTGCCAGCAGCGACAGGGCCGCAGATACGCAGTATTTT	CASSDRAADTQYF
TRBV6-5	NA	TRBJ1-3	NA	TGTGCCAGCAGTTACGGGGGGAGCCTCGGTGGAAACACCATATATTTT	CASSYGGSLGGNTIYF
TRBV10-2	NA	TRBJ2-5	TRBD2	TGCGCCAGCAGTGAACTAGCGGGGGGTCGACACTTC	CASSELAGGRHF
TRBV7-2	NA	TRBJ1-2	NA	TGTGCCAGCAGCGTACAGGTCGAAGGCTACACCTTC	CASSVQVEGYTF
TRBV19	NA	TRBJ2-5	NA	TGTGCCAGTAGTCCGGCGGTTGGCACTTTGGTCCAAGAGACCCAGTACTTC	CASSPAVGTLVQETQYF
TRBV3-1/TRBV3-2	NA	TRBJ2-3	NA	TGTGCCAGCAGCCAAGTATTAGCGAGCACAGATACGCAGTATTTT	CASSQVLASTDTQYF